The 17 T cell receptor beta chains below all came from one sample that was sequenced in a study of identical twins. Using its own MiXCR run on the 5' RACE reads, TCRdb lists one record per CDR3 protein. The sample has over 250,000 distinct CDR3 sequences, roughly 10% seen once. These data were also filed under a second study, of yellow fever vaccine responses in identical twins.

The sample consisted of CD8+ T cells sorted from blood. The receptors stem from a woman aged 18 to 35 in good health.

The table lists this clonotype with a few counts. CDR3 amino acids: CASRTPGTAVNEQFF. CDR3 DNA sequence: TGTGCCAGCAGGACCCCCGGGACAGCCGTCAATGAGCAGTTCTTC. The chain has TRBV6-1 and TRBJ2-1; TRBD1 aligns across 7 bases. V trimming: 6 bases; J trimming: 6 bases; junction bases outside the gene matches: 11. Germline lookup yields CDR1 MNHNS and CDR2 SASEGT. The CDR3 has 15 amino acids.

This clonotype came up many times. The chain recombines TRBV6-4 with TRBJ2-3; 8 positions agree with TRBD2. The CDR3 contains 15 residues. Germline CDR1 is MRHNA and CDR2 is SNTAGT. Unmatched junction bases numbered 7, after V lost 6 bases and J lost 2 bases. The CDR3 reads CASSKAGEPTDTQYF. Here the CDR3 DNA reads TGTGCCAGCAGCAAAGCGGGGGAGCCCACAGATACGCAGTATTTT.

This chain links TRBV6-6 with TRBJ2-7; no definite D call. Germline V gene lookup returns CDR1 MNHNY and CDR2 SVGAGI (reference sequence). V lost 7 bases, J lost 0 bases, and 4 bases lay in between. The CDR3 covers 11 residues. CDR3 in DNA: TGTGCCAGCATGGACTCCTACGAGCAGTACTTC. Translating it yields CASMDSYEQYF.

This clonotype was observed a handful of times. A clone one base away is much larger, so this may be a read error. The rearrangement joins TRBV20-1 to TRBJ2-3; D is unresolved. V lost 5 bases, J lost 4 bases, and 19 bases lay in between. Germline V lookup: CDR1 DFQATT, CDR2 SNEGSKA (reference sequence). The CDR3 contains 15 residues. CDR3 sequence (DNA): TGCAGTGCTCCGGCTAGTATCTCTCCGGCAGATACGCAGTATTTT. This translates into CSAPASISPADTQYF.

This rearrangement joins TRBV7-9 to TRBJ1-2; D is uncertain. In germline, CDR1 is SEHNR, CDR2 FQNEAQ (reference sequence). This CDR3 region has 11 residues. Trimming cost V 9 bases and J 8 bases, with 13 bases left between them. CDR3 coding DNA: TGTGCCAGTGATGGAGAGAGAGGCTACACCTTC. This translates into CASDGERGYTF.

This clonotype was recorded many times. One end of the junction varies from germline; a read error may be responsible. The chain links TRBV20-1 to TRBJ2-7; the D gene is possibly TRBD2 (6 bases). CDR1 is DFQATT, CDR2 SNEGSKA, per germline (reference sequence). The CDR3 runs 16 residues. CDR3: CSARDMALRESSEQYF. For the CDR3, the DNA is TGCAGTGCTAGAGACATGGCGTTGCGGGAATCCTCCGAGCAGTACTTC.

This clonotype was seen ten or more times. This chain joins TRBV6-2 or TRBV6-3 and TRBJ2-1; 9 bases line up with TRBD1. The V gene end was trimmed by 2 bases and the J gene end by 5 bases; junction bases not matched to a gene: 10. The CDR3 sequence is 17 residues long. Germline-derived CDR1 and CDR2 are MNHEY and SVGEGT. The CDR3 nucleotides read TGTGCCAGCAGTTACAGGGGGACAGGGAGGGTTAACAATGAGCAGTTCTTC. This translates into CASSYRGTGRVNNEQFF.

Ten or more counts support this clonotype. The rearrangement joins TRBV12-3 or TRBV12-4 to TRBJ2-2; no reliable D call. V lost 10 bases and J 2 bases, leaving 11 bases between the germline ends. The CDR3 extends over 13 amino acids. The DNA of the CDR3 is TGTGCCACCGGCGATACAAACACCGGGGAGCTGTTTTTT. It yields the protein CATGDTNTGELFF.

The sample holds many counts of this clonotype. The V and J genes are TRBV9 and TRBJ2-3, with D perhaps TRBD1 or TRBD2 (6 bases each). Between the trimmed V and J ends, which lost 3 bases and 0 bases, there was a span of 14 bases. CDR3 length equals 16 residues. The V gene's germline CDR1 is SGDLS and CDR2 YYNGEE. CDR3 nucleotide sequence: TGTGCCAGCAGCGAGAGAGGGGGGACTAGCACAGATACGCAGTATTTT. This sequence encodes CASSERGGTSTDTQYF.

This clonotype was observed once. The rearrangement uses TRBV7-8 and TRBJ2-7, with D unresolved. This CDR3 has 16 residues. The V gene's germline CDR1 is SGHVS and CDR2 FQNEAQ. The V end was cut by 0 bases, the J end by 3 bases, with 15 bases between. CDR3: CASSLAALPLGYEQYF. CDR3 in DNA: TGTGCCAGCAGCTTAGCGGCCCTCCCTTTAGGCTACGAGCAGTACTTC. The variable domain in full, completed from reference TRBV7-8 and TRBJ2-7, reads GAGVSQSPRYKVAKRGQDVALRCDPISGHVSLFWYQQALGQGPEFLTYFQNEAQLDKSGLPSDRFFAERPEGSVSTLKIQRTQQEDSAVYLCASSLAALPLGYEQYFGPGTRLTVT.

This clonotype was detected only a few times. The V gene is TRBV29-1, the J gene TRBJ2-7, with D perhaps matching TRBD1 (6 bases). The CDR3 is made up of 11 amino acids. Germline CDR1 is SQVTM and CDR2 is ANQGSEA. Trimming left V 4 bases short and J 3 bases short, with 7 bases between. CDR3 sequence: CSVAQGYEQYF. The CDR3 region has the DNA TGCAGCGTTGCACAGGGCTACGAGCAGTACTTC.

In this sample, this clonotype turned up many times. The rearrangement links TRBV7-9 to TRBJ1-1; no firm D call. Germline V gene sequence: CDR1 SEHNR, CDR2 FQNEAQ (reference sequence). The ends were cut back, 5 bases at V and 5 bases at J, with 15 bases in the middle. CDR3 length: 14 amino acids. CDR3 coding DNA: TGTGCCAGCAGCCGACCCGGGGAGGATACTGAAGCTTTCTTT. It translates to CASSRPGEDTEAFF.

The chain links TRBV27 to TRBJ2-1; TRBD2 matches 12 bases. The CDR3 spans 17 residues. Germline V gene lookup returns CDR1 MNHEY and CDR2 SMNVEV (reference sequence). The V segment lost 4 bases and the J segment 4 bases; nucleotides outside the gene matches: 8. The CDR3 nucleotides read TGTGCCAGCAGTTCAACCCGGACTAGCGGGATGTACAATGAGCAGTTCTTC. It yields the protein CASSSTRTSGMYNEQFF.

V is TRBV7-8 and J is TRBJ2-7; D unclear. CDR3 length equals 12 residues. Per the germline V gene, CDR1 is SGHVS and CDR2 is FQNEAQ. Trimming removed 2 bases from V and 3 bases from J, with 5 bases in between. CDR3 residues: CASSLKDYEQYF. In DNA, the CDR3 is TGTGCCAGCAGCTTAAAAGACTACGAGCAGTACTTC.

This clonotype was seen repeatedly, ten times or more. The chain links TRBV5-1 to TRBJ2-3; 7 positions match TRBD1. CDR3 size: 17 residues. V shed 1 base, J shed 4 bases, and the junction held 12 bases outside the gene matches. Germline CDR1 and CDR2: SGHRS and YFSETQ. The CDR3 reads CASSLPPGQQLPDTQYF. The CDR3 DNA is TGCGCCAGCAGCTTGCCGCCGGGACAGCAGCTCCCAGATACGCAGTATTTT. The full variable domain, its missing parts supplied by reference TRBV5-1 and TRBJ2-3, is KAGVTQTPRYLIKTRGQQVTLSCSPISGHRSVSWYQQTPGQGLQFLFEYFSETQRNKGNFPGRFSGRQFSNSRSEMNVSTLELGDSALYLCASSLPPGQQLPDTQYFGPGTRLTVL.

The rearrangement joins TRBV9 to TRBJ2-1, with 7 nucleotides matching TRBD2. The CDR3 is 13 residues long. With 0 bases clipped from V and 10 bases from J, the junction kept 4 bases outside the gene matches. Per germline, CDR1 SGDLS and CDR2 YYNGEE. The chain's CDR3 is CASSVVAGVEQFF. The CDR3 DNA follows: TGTGCCAGCAGCGTAGTTGCGGGAGTAGAGCAGTTCTTC.

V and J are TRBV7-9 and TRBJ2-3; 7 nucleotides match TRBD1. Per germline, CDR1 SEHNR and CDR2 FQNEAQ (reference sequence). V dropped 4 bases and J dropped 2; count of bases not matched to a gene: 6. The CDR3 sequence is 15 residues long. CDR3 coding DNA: TGTGCCAGCAGCTCCACACAGGGGAACACAGATACGCAGTATTTT. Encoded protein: CASSSTQGNTDTQYF.